The 7 T cell receptor beta chains below all came from one sample that was sequenced in a study of CDR3 diversity in severe acne. Each CDR3 protein gets one entry after TCRdb re-called the PCR reads with MiXCR. The sample includes about 85,000 distinct CDR3 sequences, 45% to 55% of them seen just once. The specimen was blood. Every receptor here comes from a male donor in good health, serving as a control.

This clonotype was seen a few times. A junction end diverges from the germline sequence, so it may reflect a read error. The chain couples TRBV5-5 to TRBJ2-1; 8 bases match TRBD2. Germline CDR1 is SGHKS and CDR2 is YYEKEE (reference sequence). The CDR3 consists of 15 residues. The CDR3 protein is CASSLVGGDYNEQLF. In nucleotides, the CDR3 is TGTGCCAGCAGCTTGGTCGGGGGGGATTACAATGAGCAGCTCTTC.

This clonotype was picked up a small number of times. The gene calls are TRBV10-2 and TRBJ1-2; D remains unclear. Trimming took off 4 bases at V and 2 bases at J, with 14 bases between the two ends. There are 15 residues in the CDR3. CDR1 is WSHSY and CDR2 is SAAADI in the germline V gene. In nucleotides, the CDR3 is TGCGCCAGCAGTGGAACAGCGGGGAGGAACTATGGCTACACCTTC. This sequence encodes CASSGTAGRNYGYTF.

This clonotype was seen ten or more times. The rearrangement links TRBV10-3 to TRBJ2-7; no clear D gene. Germline CDR1 reads ENHRY; CDR2 reads SYGVKD. The length of the CDR3 is 11 residues. The V end lost 0 bases, the J end lost 5 bases, and 2 bases lay between the germline ends. CDR3 nucleotides: TGTGCCATCAGTGAGTCCAACGAGCAGTACTTC. Amino acids: CAISESNEQYF.

V usage is TRBV5-1 and J usage is TRBJ1-2; the D gene is possibly TRBD1 (5 bases). The CDR3 sequence is 15 residues long. V was trimmed by 4 bases and J by 6 bases, leaving 19 bases between them. The V gene's germline CDR1 is SGHRS and CDR2 YFSETQ. The DNA of the CDR3 is TGCGCCAGCAGCCGGCAGGAGGGGCAGTGGGATGGCTACACCTTC. The encoded protein is CASSRQEGQWDGYTF. Using reference TRBV5-1 and TRBJ1-2 for the parts outside the CDR3, the full variable domain is KAGVTQTPRYLIKTRGQQVTLSCSPISGHRSVSWYQQTPGQGLQFLFEYFSETQRNKGNFPGRFSGRQFSNSRSEMNVSTLELGDSALYLCASSRQEGQWDGYTFGSGTRLTVV.

This clonotype ranks as medium-sized. This chain joins TRBV20-1 and TRBJ2-3; the D call may be TRBD1 or TRBD2 (5 bases each). Looked up from germline, CDR1 is DFQATT and CDR2 is SNEGSKA (reference sequence). The CDR3 is 15 amino acids. The CDR3 loop reads CSTRDWEFFTDTQYF. As DNA, the CDR3 is TGCAGCACCAGGGATTGGGAGTTTTTCACAGATACGCAGTATTTT.

This clonotype occurred many times. This rearrangement joins TRBV19 to TRBJ2-1; D is possibly TRBD2 (7 bases). The CDR3 contains 18 residues. V was clipped by 7 bases and J by 0 bases, with 22 bases between them. Germline loops: CDR1 LNHDA, CDR2 SQIVND (reference sequence). The CDR3 protein is CASTNPLGGGSSYNEQFF. As DNA, the CDR3 is TGTGCCAGTACCAATCCCCTGGGGGGCGGGAGCTCCTACAATGAGCAGTTCTTC.

About this clonotype itself: A read error may explain this, as a much larger clone is one base away. The chain carries TRBV6-4 and TRBJ1-5, with D maybe TRBD1 (5 bases). The CDR3 sequence is 17 residues long. Trimming removed 9 bases at V and 0 bases at J, with 21 bases between. CDR1 MRHNA and CDR2 SNTAGT come from the germline V gene. CDR3 protein: CARLPPQGCYSNQPQHF. CDR3 DNA: TGTGCCAGACTACCCCCGCAGGGATGCTATAGCAATCAGCCCCAGCATTTT.